Below are 8 T cell receptor beta chains sequenced from a single sample in a study of T cell responses to AZD1222 COVID-19 vaccine. TCRdb's table, derived via immunoSEQ multiplex PCR, lists solely in-frame clones and lacks some. The sample has around 65,000 clones, around 81% seen once; the top ten hold approximately 26%. The specimen comprised peripheral blood, sampled 28 days after the second AZD1222 dose. The receptor source for this set is an adult who received the AZD1222 COVID-19 vaccine.

V usage is TRBV11-2 and J usage is TRBJ2-4, with D uncertain. Germline CDR1 is SGHAT and CDR2 is FQNNGV. V gave up 3 bases and J gave up 0 bases, with 9 bases separating them. CDR3 size: 15 residues. The CDR3 DNA reads TGTGCCAGCAGCTTCGGTCAGGTAGCCAAAAACATTCAGTACTTC. It translates to CASSFGQVAKNIQYF.

The CDR3 DNA sequence: TGCGCCAGCAGCTTGGGTGGACAGTTCACAGATACGCAGTATTTT. Residues: CASSLGGQFTDTQYF. The chain links TRBV5-1 to TRBJ2-3, with a weak D call TRBD1 (6 bases). Germline values: CDR1 SGHRS, CDR2 YFSETQ. The CDR3 sequence is 15 residues long. V shed 0 bases and J shed 2 bases, with 10 bases lying between them. The full variable domain, in which reference TRBV5-1 and TRBJ2-3 provide the parts outside the CDR3, is KAGVTQTPRYLIKTRGQQVTLSCSPISGHRSVSWYQQTPGQGLQFLFEYFSETQRNKGNFPGRFSGRQFSNSRSEMNVSTLELGDSALYLCASSLGGQFTDTQYFGPGTRLTVL.

Written as DNA, the CDR3 is TGTGCCAGCAGTTACTATAGGACAGGGGGTTACGAGCAGTACTTC. It yields the protein CASSYYRTGGYEQYF. The V call is TRBV6-5, the J call TRBJ2-7; 10 bases line up with TRBD1. Germline CDR1 and CDR2: MNHEY and SVGAGI. Trimming removed 1 base from V and 4 bases from J; junction bases left unmatched: 4. The CDR3 is made up of 15 amino acids.

This chain links TRBV9 with TRBJ2-3; maybe TRBD2 (5 bases). The length of the CDR3 is 14 residues. Trimming removed 4 bases at V and 6 bases at J, with 15 bases between. The germline V gene has CDR1 SGDLS and CDR2 YYNGEE. The CDR3 reads CASSPRTLGDTQYF. The DNA for the CDR3 is TGTGCCAGCAGCCCTCGGACTCTGGGGGATACGCAGTATTTT.

This chain uses TRBV9 with TRBJ2-2, with D unclear. The CDR3 sequence is 13 residues long. V lost 1 base, J lost 8 bases, and 9 bases lay in between. The germline CDR1 and CDR2 sequences are SGDLS and YYNGEE. CDR3 protein: CASSVIVGGELFF. The CDR3 bases are TGTGCCAGCAGCGTAATAGTCGGAGGGGAGCTGTTTTTT.

The chain couples TRBV10-1 to TRBJ2-3; 7 positions match TRBD2. This CDR3 has 22 amino acids. CDR1 is WNHNN, CDR2 SYGVQD, per germline (reference sequence). V was clipped by 0 bases and J by 0 bases; unmatched bases: 21. The CDR3 reads CASSESRFCRGDRLHSTDTQYF. The CDR3 DNA follows: TGCGCCAGCAGTGAGTCACGTTTTTGTCGGGGGGATAGGCTCCATAGCACAGATACGCAGTATTTT.

V and J are TRBV27 and TRBJ2-2; a weak D match, TRBD1 (5 bases). V gave up 1 base and J gave up 6 bases, with 12 bases separating them. The CDR3 is made up of 15 amino acids. Germline V gives CDR1 MNHEY, CDR2 SMNVEV (reference sequence). CDR3 region: CASSLLGRVAGELFF. CDR3 DNA sequence: TGTGCCAGCAGTTTATTAGGCAGGGTGGCCGGGGAGCTGTTTTTT.

This chain uses TRBV6-2 or TRBV6-3 with TRBJ2-2; D may correspond to TRBD1 or TRBD2 (7 bases each). Germline loops: CDR1 MNHEY, CDR2 SVGEGT. V was clipped by 0 bases and J by 7 bases, with 15 bases between them. This CDR3 region has 16 residues. The CDR3 coding sequence is TGTGCCAGCAGTTACTCGTTGCAGGGGGGGCACGGGGAGCTGTTTTTT. Protein sequence: CASSYSLQGGHGELFF.